This TCR beta chain was sequenced during a study of shared clonotypes between healthy human individuals. Using immunoSEQ multiplex PCR, the repertoire was profiled, and TCRdb retains in-frame clones only, with some absent. The sample carries 950,000 to 1,100,000 clones, about three quarters recorded once. The germline gives CDR1 SGHTA, CDR2 FQGNSA. The length of the CDR3 is 12 residues. V gave up 3 bases and J gave up 4 bases, with 5 bases separating them. The sequence came from a man in his late teens or twenties in good health. Sequenced input: memory CD4+ T cells sorted from blood. The subset is: CD45RA-negative fraction. The chain is built from TRBV7-2 and TRBJ2-3; unclear D gene. The CDR3, as DNA: TGTGCCAGCAGCTTGTGGGCAGATACGCAGTATTTT. Protein sequence: CASSLWADTQYF.